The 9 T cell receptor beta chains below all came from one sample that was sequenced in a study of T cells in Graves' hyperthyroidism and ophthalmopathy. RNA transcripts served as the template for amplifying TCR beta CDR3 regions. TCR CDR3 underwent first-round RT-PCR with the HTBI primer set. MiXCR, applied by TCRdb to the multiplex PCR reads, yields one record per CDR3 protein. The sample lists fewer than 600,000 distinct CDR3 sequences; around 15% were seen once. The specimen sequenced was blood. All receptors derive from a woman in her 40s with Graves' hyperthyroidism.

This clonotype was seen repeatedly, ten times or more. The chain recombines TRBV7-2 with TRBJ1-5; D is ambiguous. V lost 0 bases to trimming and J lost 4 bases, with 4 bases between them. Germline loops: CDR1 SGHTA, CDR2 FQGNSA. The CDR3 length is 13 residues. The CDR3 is CASSLAFNQPQHF. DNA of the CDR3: TGTGCCAGCAGCTTAGCGTTTAATCAGCCCCAGCATTTT.

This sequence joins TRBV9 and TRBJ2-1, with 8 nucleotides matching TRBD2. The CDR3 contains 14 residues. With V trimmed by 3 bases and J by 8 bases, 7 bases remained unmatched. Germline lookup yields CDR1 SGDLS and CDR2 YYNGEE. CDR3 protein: CASSAGTREYEQFF. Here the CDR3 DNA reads TGTGCCAGCAGCGCCGGGACTAGAGAGTATGAGCAGTTCTTC. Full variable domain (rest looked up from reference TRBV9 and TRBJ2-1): DSGVTQTPKHLITATGQRVTLRCSPRSGDLSVYWYQQSLDQGLQFLIQYYNGEERAKGNILERFSAQQFPDLHSELNLSSLELGDSALYFCASSAGTREYEQFFGPGTRLTVL.

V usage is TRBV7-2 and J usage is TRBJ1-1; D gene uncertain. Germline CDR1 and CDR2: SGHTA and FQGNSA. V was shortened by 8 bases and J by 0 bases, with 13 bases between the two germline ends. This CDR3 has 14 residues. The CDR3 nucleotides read TGTGCCAGCGGAGCCCCCGGCCTGAACACTGAAGCTTTCTTT. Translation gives CASGAPGLNTEAFF. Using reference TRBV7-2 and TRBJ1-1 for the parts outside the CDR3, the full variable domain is GAGVSQSPSNKVTEKGKDVELRCDPISGHTALYWYRQSLGQGLEFLIYFQGNSAPDKSGLPSDRFSAERTGGSVSTLTIQRTQQEDSAVYLCASGAPGLNTEAFFGQGTRLTVV.

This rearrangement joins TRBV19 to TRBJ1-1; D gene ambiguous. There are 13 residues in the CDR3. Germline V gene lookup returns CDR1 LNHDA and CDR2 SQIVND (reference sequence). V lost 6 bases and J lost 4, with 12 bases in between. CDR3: CASSTQSSTEAFF. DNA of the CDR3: TGTGCCAGTAGCACCCAGTCTTCCACTGAAGCTTTCTTT.

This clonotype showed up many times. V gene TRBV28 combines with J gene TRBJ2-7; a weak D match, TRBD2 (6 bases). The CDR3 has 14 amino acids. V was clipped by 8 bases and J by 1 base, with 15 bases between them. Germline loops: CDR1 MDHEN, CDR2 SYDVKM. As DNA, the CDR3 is TGTGCCAGCTCCTCGGGGGTCCGATCCTACGAGCAGTACTTC. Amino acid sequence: CASSSGVRSYEQYF.

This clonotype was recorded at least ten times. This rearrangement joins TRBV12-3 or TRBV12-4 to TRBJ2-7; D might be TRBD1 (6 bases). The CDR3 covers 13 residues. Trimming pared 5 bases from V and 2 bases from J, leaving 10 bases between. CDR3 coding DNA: TGTGCCAGCAGTCCCGGACAGCCCTACGAGCAGTACTTC. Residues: CASSPGQPYEQYF.

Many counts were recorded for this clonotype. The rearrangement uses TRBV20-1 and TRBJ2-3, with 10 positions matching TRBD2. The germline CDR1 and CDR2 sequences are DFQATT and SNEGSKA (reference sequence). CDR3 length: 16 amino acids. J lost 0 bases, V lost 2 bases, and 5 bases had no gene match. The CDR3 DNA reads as TGCAGTGCTAGAAGTATACTAGCGGGAAGCACAGATACGCAGTATTTT. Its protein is CSARSILAGSTDTQYF.

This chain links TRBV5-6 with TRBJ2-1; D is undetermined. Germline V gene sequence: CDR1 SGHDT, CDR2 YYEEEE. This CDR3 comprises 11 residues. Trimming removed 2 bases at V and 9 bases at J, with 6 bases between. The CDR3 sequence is CASSFGLEQFF. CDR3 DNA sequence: TGTGCCAGCAGCTTCGGGCTTGAGCAGTTCTTC.

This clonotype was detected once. The CDR3 coding sequence is TGTGCCAGCAGTGAACCGCCAGTGCTCCGAAATACGCAGTATTTT. Translating gives CASSEPPVLRNTQYF. V and J are TRBV2 and TRBJ2-3; D not resolved. Germline V gives CDR1 SNHLY, CDR2 FYNNEI. CDR3 size: 15 residues. Deletions cut 2 bases from V and 7 bases from J, with 16 bases between.